The entry below gives a single TCR beta chain sequence along with its context. Its specificity is unknown. Profiled with immunoSEQ multiplex PCR; TCRdb holds only in-frame clones, not every one. The sample includes approximately 69,000 clones, just under 95% of them seen just once. The sample originates from a study of OX40 agonist ivuxolimab in advanced cancers. Overall study context: Hepatocellular carcinoma, melanoma, renal cell or head and neck cancer was diagnosed in the dose-escalation patients. Notes on the study in general: Clonal expansion among partial responders at 0.1-3.0 mg/kg ranked near the lowest. At 0.1 to 3.0 mg/kg and by week 6, CD4+ and CD8+ T cells in the blood had expanded clonally.

This CDR3 comprises 14 residues. V was cut by 5 bases and J by 6 bases, with 14 bases left in between. Germline loops: CDR1 MGHRA, CDR2 YSYEKL. The rearrangement links TRBV4-1 to TRBJ2-4; a weak D match, TRBD2 (5 bases). The specimen was CD4+ or CD8+ T cells sorted from blood, collected in a trial of the OX40 agonist ivuxolimab. The clonotype comes from an adult with an advanced solid tumor such as melanoma, head and neck, liver or kidney cancer. The CDR3 DNA is TGCGCCAGCAGCGTTCGACGGGAAGGAAACATTCAGTACTTC. This gives the protein CASSVRREGNIQYF.